These 29 T cell receptor beta chains were all obtained from the same sample, sequenced in a study of cytomegalovirus exposure and HLA in healthy donors. It was with 60 Vbeta and 13 Jbeta primers that the PCR ran. TCRdb keeps only in-frame clones here, not all; method: immunoSEQ multiplex PCR. The data contain 95,000 or so clones, 81% of them singletons. Material for sequencing was PBMCs. Source of these receptors: a woman in her 70s in good health and CMV-seropositive.

The rearrangement joins TRBV30 to TRBJ1-3, with 7 bases lining up with TRBD1. V lost 3 bases to trimming and J lost 4 bases; unmatched junction nucleotides: 6. This CDR3 region has 14 residues. The germline V gene encodes CDR1 GTSNPN and CDR2 SVGIG (reference sequence). CDR3 bases: TGTGCCTGGAGAATAGGGGGCGGGGGAAACACCATATATTTT. Translation gives CAWRIGGGGNTIYF.

This chain uses TRBV4-3 with TRBJ2-1; TRBD2 agrees at 13 bases. The CDR3 has 15 residues. J gave up 10 bases and V 4 bases, and 7 bases lay outside the gene matches. The germline V gene has CDR1 LGHNA and CDR2 YSLEER. CDR3 bases: TGCGCCAGCAGCCCCACTAGCGGGAGGGCCGGAGAGCAGTTCTTC. This gives the protein CASSPTSGRAGEQFF.

The chain combines TRBV6-5 with TRBJ2-1; possible D gene TRBD1, 6 bases. The V and J ends lost 6 bases and 5 bases respectively, with 17 bases between them. The germline V gene has CDR1 MNHEY and CDR2 SVGAGI. The CDR3 is 15 residues long. The CDR3 DNA is TGTGCCAGCAGGCCTGGGACACCCTACGACAATGAGCAGTTCTTC. Amino acids: CASRPGTPYDNEQFF.

V gene TRBV27 combines with J gene TRBJ2-1, with a weak D call TRBD1 (5 bases). CDR1 and CDR2 (germline): MNHEY, SMNVEV (reference sequence). The CDR3 sequence is 13 residues long. Trimming pared 3 bases from V and 6 bases from J, leaving 9 bases between. The CDR3 coding sequence is TGTGCCAGCAGTTTGGCAGGGCGCAATGAGCAGTTCTTC. Its translation: CASSLAGRNEQFF.

The chain couples TRBV7-8 to TRBJ2-5; D gene unclear. The last part of the DNA fits TRBJ2-7 better; the J call may be wrong. CDR3 length: 16 amino acids. CDR1 and CDR2 (germline): SGHVS, FQNEAQ. The CDR3 region has the DNA TGTGCCAGCAGCTTAGTTGTTACGACTTTGTCCTACGAGCAGTACTTC. Encoded protein: CASSLVVTTLSYEQYF.

As for this clone: Other DNA sequences in the same sample also yield this CDR3. V and J are TRBV7-3 and TRBJ2-2, with 9 bases identical to TRBD1. Germline CDR1 SGHTA, CDR2 FQGTGA. This CDR3 is 16 amino acids long. V lost 5 bases, J lost 5 bases, and 9 bases stayed unmatched. The CDR3 sequence is CASSLLGTGNTGELFF. The CDR3 nucleotides read TGTGCCAGCAGCCTATTAGGGACAGGGAATACCGGGGAGCTGTTTTTT.

This chain joins TRBV7-2 and TRBJ2-1, with TRBD2 matching over 7 bases. This CDR3 is 14 amino acids long. The V gene end was trimmed by 2 bases and the J gene end by 9 bases; junction bases not matched to a gene: 7. Germline V gene lookup returns CDR1 SGHTA and CDR2 FQGNSA. The CDR3 DNA is TGTGCCAGCAGCTTACGCGGGGGAGGCACTGAGCAGTTCTTC. This codes for CASSLRGGGTEQFF.

The chain joins TRBV5-4 to TRBJ2-5; a possible D gene is TRBD1 (5 bases). The V and J ends lost 4 bases and 1 base respectively, with 8 bases between them. Germline CDR1 and CDR2: SGHNT and YYREEE (reference sequence). The CDR3 is made up of 13 amino acids. CDR3: CASSLQGQETQYF. The CDR3 region has the DNA TGTGCCAGCAGCCTTCAGGGCCAAGAGACCCAGTACTTC.

This rearrangement joins TRBV4-2 to TRBJ2-5; tentatively, D is TRBD2 (6 bases). Trimming stripped 3 bases from V and 9 bases from J, with 17 bases between. The CDR3 sequence is 14 residues long. Germline V gene sequence: CDR1 LGHNA, CDR2 YNFKEQ. The CDR3 reads CASSQREAPKAQYF. The CDR3 DNA follows: TGTGCCAGCAGCCAGCGGGAAGCTCCGAAGGCCCAGTACTTC.

This clone was counted only a few times. A far bigger clonotype differs at one base, so this is likely a read error. The V call is TRBV30, the J call TRBJ1-1, with D maybe TRBD1 (6 bases). This CDR3 has 12 residues. V lost 3 bases and J lost 4, with 9 bases in between. Germline V gene lookup returns CDR1 GTSNPN and CDR2 SVGIG (reference sequence). The CDR3 here is CAWRGAATEAFF. For the CDR3, the DNA is TGTGCCTGGAGGGGGGCGGCCACTGAAGCTTTCTTT.

The chain joins TRBV10-3 to TRBJ2-1; the match to TRBD2 covers 10 bases. The CDR3 extends over 13 amino acids. The germline gives CDR1 ENHRY, CDR2 SYGVKD. J was trimmed by 3 bases and V by 10 bases; bases with no gene match: 3. The CDR3 here is CASLAGVYNEQFF. CDR3 bases: TGTGCCAGCCTAGCGGGAGTCTACAATGAGCAGTTCTTC.

On this clone itself: The same CDR3 is also encoded by other DNA sequences in this sample. The gene calls are TRBV11-3 and TRBJ2-3, with TRBD2 identical over 11 bases. J was trimmed by 1 base and V by 10 bases; bases with no gene match: 4. Germline V lookup: CDR1 SGHNT, CDR2 YENEEA. This CDR3 region has 14 residues. CDR3 sequence (DNA): TGTGCCACCACGGGACTAGCGGGCACAGATACGCAGTATTTT. It codes for CATTGLAGTDTQYF.

CDR3 DNA sequence: TGTGCCTCACAGGGAATGGAGACCCAGTACTTC. This translates into CASQGMETQYF. The rearrangement joins TRBV30 to TRBJ2-5; perhaps TRBD1 as D (6 bases). Germline loops: CDR1 GTSNPN, CDR2 SVGIG (reference sequence). Between the trimmed V and J ends, which lost 7 bases and 5 bases, there was a span of 11 bases. The CDR3 has 11 amino acids. Based on the CDR3 plus reference TRBV30 and TRBJ2-5, the full variable domain is SQTIHQWPATLVQPVGSPLSLECTVEGTSNPNLYWYRQAAGRGLQLLFYSVGIGQISSEVPQNLSASRPQDRQFILSSKKLLLSDSGFYLCASQGMETQYFGPGTRLLVL.

The chain employs TRBV5-4 and TRBJ2-5, with 7 positions matching TRBD2. The CDR3 spans 20 residues. V trimming: 2 bases; J trimming: 0 bases; junction bases outside the gene matches: 19. Germline CDR1 is SGHNT and CDR2 is YYREEE (reference sequence). The CDR3 bases are TGTGCCAGCAGCTTCATACATGGGATTGGGACTACATCTGACCAAGAGACCCAGTACTTC. This sequence encodes CASSFIHGIGTTSDQETQYF.

The chain links TRBV11-3 to TRBJ2-1; D remains unclear. Trimming removed 0 bases at V and 4 bases at J, with 7 bases between. The CDR3 consists of 14 residues. Per germline, CDR1 SGHNT and CDR2 YENEEA. In nucleotides, the CDR3 is TGTGCCAGCAGCTTAGAGGGCAGTTACAATGAGCAGTTCTTC. Translated, it gives CASSLEGSYNEQFF.

The V gene is TRBV20-1, the J gene TRBJ2-3; no clear D gene. Germline values: CDR1 DFQATT, CDR2 SNEGSKA (reference sequence). Trimming cost V 6 bases and J 4 bases, with 8 bases left between them. This CDR3 is built from 11 residues. The CDR3 nucleotides read TGCAGTGCCCCTTTAGCAGATACGCAGTATTTT. Its protein product is CSAPLADTQYF.

This clone was recorded a few times. The chain recombines TRBV5-6 with TRBJ2-7; 8 bases align to TRBD1. From germline, CDR1 is SGHDT and CDR2 YYEEEE. This CDR3 has 16 residues. V lost 3 bases, J lost 1 base, and 9 bases stayed unmatched. CDR3 residues: CASSSRPRQGSYEQYF. The CDR3 region has the DNA TGTGCCAGCAGCTCTCGACCCAGACAGGGGTCCTACGAGCAGTACTTC.

The gene calls are TRBV4-3 and TRBJ1-3, with D uncertain. CDR1 LGHNA and CDR2 YSLEER come from the germline V gene. Deletions cut 1 base from V and 0 bases from J, with 10 bases between. The CDR3 is 16 residues long. The CDR3 sequence is CASSQAQQVSGNTIYF. For the CDR3, the DNA is TGCGCCAGCAGCCAAGCCCAGCAGGTCTCTGGAAACACCATATATTTT.

This clone was seen a few times. The chain carries TRBV5-1 and TRBJ1-4, with a weak D call TRBD1 (6 bases). Between the trimmed V and J ends, which lost 1 base and 5 bases, there was a span of 9 bases. Germline V gene data show CDR1 as SGHRS and CDR2 as YFSETQ. The CDR3 is made up of 14 amino acids. CDR3 loop: CASSLSTGNEKLFF. The CDR3 nucleotides are TGCGCCAGCAGCTTGTCCACAGGGAATGAAAAACTGTTTTTT.

This sequence joins TRBV6-1 and TRBJ2-3; D is possibly TRBD2 (7 bases). This CDR3 has 16 amino acids. Looked up from germline, CDR1 is MNHNS and CDR2 is SASEGT. Trimming removed 1 base at V and 5 bases at J, with 16 bases between. CDR3 amino acids: CASSEVLGGGGDTQYF. CDR3 in DNA: TGTGCCAGCAGTGAAGTACTTGGGGGAGGGGGAGATACGCAGTATTTT.

About this clone itself: One end of the junction varies from germline; a read error may be responsible. This chain connects TRBV7-9 to TRBJ2-7, with D maybe TRBD2 (6 bases). The CDR3 contains 12 residues. Germline loops: CDR1 SEHNR, CDR2 FQNEAQ (reference sequence). CDR3 coding DNA: TGTTCCAGCAGTCGGACTCCAGCGGGGCAGTACTTC. Translation: CSSSRTPAGQYF.

In this sample, this clone turned up a few times. V and J are TRBV5-4 and TRBJ2-3, with D possibly being TRBD2 (5 bases). This CDR3 region has 12 residues. From germline, CDR1 is SGHNT and CDR2 YYREEE (reference sequence). V shed 4 bases and J shed 6 bases, with 9 bases lying between them. The CDR3 DNA follows: TGTGCCAGCAGCCGCGGCGGGGATACGCAGTATTTT. Protein sequence: CASSRGGDTQYF.

V usage is TRBV13 and J usage is TRBJ2-1, with TRBD2 matching 10 bases. This CDR3 comprises 18 residues. Trimming at V came to 4 bases and at J to 5 bases, leaving 14 bases not matched to a gene. Germline loops: CDR1 PRHDT, CDR2 FYEKMQ (reference sequence). Here the CDR3 DNA reads TGTGCCAGCAGCTCCCAGACTAGCGGGTATGTCCGGGACAATGAGCAGTTCTTC. Translated, it gives CASSSQTSGYVRDNEQFF.

The chain couples TRBV14 to TRBJ2-1, with D maybe TRBD1 (5 bases). CDR3 size: 17 residues. The V end lost 6 bases, the J end lost 4 bases, and 22 bases lay between the germline ends. The V gene's germline CDR1 is SGHDN and CDR2 FVKESK. The CDR3 bases are TGTGCCAGCAGTCCCAAGACAGTCACCTTACTTTACAATGAGCAGTTCTTC. Translation: CASSPKTVTLLYNEQFF.

The rearrangement joins TRBV5-1 to TRBJ2-1; 10 bases agree with TRBD2. Per the germline V gene, CDR1 is SGHRS and CDR2 is YFSETQ. The junction had 9 bases not matched to a gene; V was cut back by 4 bases and J by 8 bases. The CDR3 sequence is 15 residues long. The CDR3: CASSAPSGRGDEQFF. Written as DNA, the CDR3 is TGCGCCAGCAGCGCTCCTAGCGGGAGAGGAGATGAGCAGTTCTTC.

This clone was observed a few times. V and J are TRBV7-2 and TRBJ2-5; 7 bases map to TRBD2. The CDR3 spans 14 residues. The V segment lost 5 bases and the J segment 5 bases; nucleotides outside the gene matches: 8. Germline V gene lookup returns CDR1 SGHTA and CDR2 FQGNSA. CDR3 sequence (DNA): TGTGCCAGCAGCCAAAAACTAGCGTTTGAGACCCAGTACTTC. It yields the protein CASSQKLAFETQYF.

The CDR3 DNA follows: TGTGCCAGCAGTATGACTAGCGGGAGGGGCACAGATACGCAGTATTTT. This encodes CASSMTSGRGTDTQYF. V usage is TRBV28 and J usage is TRBJ2-3, with 14 bases matching TRBD2. CDR1 and CDR2 from the germline V gene are MDHEN and SYDVKM. The ends lost 5 bases at V and 1 base at J; junction bases unmatched: 2. CDR3 length: 16 residues.

The rearrangement uses TRBV23-1 and TRBJ1-2, with a tentative D call TRBD1 (5 bases). TRBV23-1 is given ORF status, its function remaining uncertain. The CDR3 totals 15 residues. V was shortened by 4 bases and J by 2 bases, with 14 bases between the two germline ends. The CDR3 here is CASSPARQINYGYTF. The CDR3 nucleotides are TGCGCCAGCAGTCCGGCGAGACAGATAAACTATGGCTACACCTTC.

The chain joins TRBV5-1 to TRBJ1-4, with 11 nucleotides matching TRBD1. Germline V gene sequence: CDR1 SGHRS, CDR2 YFSETQ. Trimming cost V 6 bases and J 5 bases; bases outside gene matches: 3. The CDR3 loop spans 14 amino acids. The CDR3 loop is CASKGQGANEKLFF. CDR3 DNA: TGCGCCAGCAAAGGACAGGGGGCAAATGAAAAACTGTTTTTT.